This TCR beta chain was identified in a study of regulatory T cells. The germline V gene encodes CDR1 SEHNR and CDR2 FQNEAQ (reference sequence). Trimming shortened V by 4 bases and J by 8 bases, and 15 bases separated the two germline ends. The CDR3 loop spans 14 amino acids. The primer mix had 52 TRBV and 13 TRBJ primers. Measured with immunoSEQ multiplex PCR; TCRdb has only the in-frame clones, and not every one. The table lists 20,000 or so clones, approximately 93% of them singletons. This receptor was identified in a child aged 2 to 10 with CD3G deficiency. The J gene is TRBJ2-1, the V gene TRBV7-9, with no clear D. Source material: CD8+ T cells sorted from blood. The CDR3 sequence is CASSSGISQYEQFF. The CDR3 DNA reads as TGTGCCAGCAGCTCAGGAATAAGCCAATATGAGCAGTTCTTC.